This TCR beta chain was obtained from a study of blood T cell repertoires in COVID-19. Using immunoSEQ multiplex PCR, the repertoire was profiled, and TCRdb retains in-frame clones only, with some absent. The table records 400,000 or so clones, more than 70% of them present only once. The CDR3 is made up of 15 amino acids. Germline loops: CDR1 SGHKS, CDR2 YYEKEE (reference sequence). Losses at the gene ends were 4 bases for V and 2 bases for J; bases not matched to a gene: 7. Cohort assignment relied on participant-reported clinical history. The clonotype comes from a man aged 40-49 years in a cohort exposed to, infected with or recovered from COVID-19 (not recorded which). The material sequenced was PBMCs or T cells enriched from blood (not recorded which). This chain uses TRBV5-5 with TRBJ2-3; 7 positions match TRBD2. The CDR3 bases are TGTGCCAGCAGCCTTCAAGCGGGGTTCACAGATACGCAGTATTTT. Its protein product is CASSLQAGFTDTQYF.